The clone carrying this T cell receptor beta chain was seen repeatedly, ten times or more. Its target is not known. The germline V gene has CDR1 MNHEY and CDR2 SVGAGI. The J segment lost 8 bases and the V segment lost 4 bases, leaving 11 bases of the junction unmatched. The CDR3 has 15 residues. This entry comes from a study of regulatory T cells in long-lasting Graves disease. Broader study findings: Persistent disease was associated with favored TRBV28 usage and with favored use of TRBJ1-2 and TRBJ2-5. Fewer public clonotypes were shared by new patients (approximately 970) than by persistent patients (about 2,800).

The sample's time point: newly diagnosed GD, antithyroid drugs for less than 3 months. With RNA extracted from PBMCs as input, the TCR library was made. Arm-PCR with iRepertoire HTBI primers amplified the CDR3 regions for these TCR beta libraries. Each CDR3 protein is one row after TCRdb ran MiXCR on the multiplex PCR reads. Found here are 450,000 to 500,000 distinct CDR3 sequences, around 16% of them singletons; the top ten hold 10% to 15%. This sample was shared with a second study, whose subject was T cells in Graves' hyperthyroidism and ophthalmopathy. According to that study: Ophthalmopathy prediction by the model preceded onset by a median about 6 months.

The genes are TRBV6-5 and TRBJ2-1; 7 nucleotides agree with TRBD2. The sequence was collected from a middle-aged man with Graves disease. The sequencing here drew on peripheral blood mononuclear cells (PBMCs), taken at new diagnosis, from a patient treated with antithyroid drugs. CDR3 region: CASSSFGGSPHEQFF. DNA of the CDR3: TGTGCCAGCAGTTCGTTCGGCGGGAGTCCTCATGAGCAGTTCTTC.